The rows below give T cell receptor beta chains drawn from one sample of a study of OX40 agonist ivuxolimab in advanced cancers. Method: immunoSEQ multiplex PCR; TCRdb's copy keeps in-frame clones and lacks some. The sample includes about 26,000 clones, roughly three quarters of them seen just once. The sequenced sample was CD4+ or CD8+ T cells sorted from blood, obtained in a trial of the OX40 agonist ivuxolimab. The receptors originated from an adult with an advanced solid tumor such as melanoma, head and neck, liver or kidney cancer. The CDR3 runs from the conserved cysteine through the conserved F or W. Fields, in order: clone size, D gene, J gene, V gene, CDR3 protein, CDR3 DNA. A D gene is named only where the DNA matches it firmly. Clone size is shown for a subset of rows, as once, few, many or a class of expanded clone.

>few|TRBD1|TRBJ2-2|TRBV7-9
CASSLGQGAKNTGELFF
TGTGCCAGCAGCTTAGGCCAGGGGGCGAAGAACACCGGGGAGCTGTTTTTT
>.|.|TRBJ1-4|TRBV4-1
CASSQDAGTREKLFF
TGCGCCAGCAGCCAAGATGCAGGGACTCGCGAAAAACTGTTTTTT
>.|TRBD1|TRBJ2-5|TRBV10-3
CAISDETGTELRETQYF
TGTGCCATCAGTGACGAAACCGGGACAGAGCTTCGAGAGACCCAGTACTTC
>.|TRBD1|TRBJ2-1|TRBV28
CASSRTGGEYNEQFF
TGTGCCAGCAGCCGGACAGGGGGCGAATACAATGAGCAGTTCTTC
>.|.|TRBJ2-7|TRBV6-5
CASSYSSGYGQYF
TGTGCCAGCAGTTACTCGTCGGGGTACGGGCAGTACTTC
>.|.|TRBJ2-3|TRBV13
CASSRGDLDSDTQYF
TGTGCCAGCAGCAGGGGGGACCTCGACTCAGATACGCAGTATTTT
>.|TRBD2|TRBJ2-1|TRBV11-2
CASSLAGDEQFF
TGTGCCAGCAGCTTGGCGGGGGATGAGCAGTTCTTC
>.|.|TRBJ2-4|TRBV19
CASSISGEKNIQYF
TGTGCCAGTAGTATTTCCGGGGAGAAAAACATTCAGTACTTC
>.|TRBD2|TRBJ2-1|TRBV9
CASSVVRGGIDEQFF
TGTGCCAGCAGCGTAGTCCGGGGGGGTATCGATGAGCAGTTCTTC
>few|TRBD1|TRBJ2-3|TRBV5-4
CASSLSGQGLTDTQYF
TGTGCCAGCAGCTTGTCGGGACAGGGGCTAACAGATACGCAGTATTTT
>.|.|TRBJ2-2|TRBV9
CASSVGLGGVTGELFF
TGTGCCAGCAGCGTCGGGTTGGGAGGAGTGACCGGGGAGCTGTTTTTT
>few|.|TRBJ1-1|TRBV27
CASSPLSMGVGTEAFF
TGTGCCAGCAGTCCTCTATCCATGGGGGTTGGGACTGAAGCTTTCTTT
>.|TRBD2|TRBJ2-7|TRBV4-1
CASSQERGGTVQQYF
TGCGCCAGCAGCCAAGAAAGGGGAGGGACTGTTCAGCAGTACTTC
>once|.|TRBJ2-7|TRBV25-1
CASSEGARTASYEQYF
TGTGCCAGCAGTGAAGGGGCGAGGACAGCCTCCTACGAGCAGTACTTC
>.|.|TRBJ1-6|TRBV21-1
CASSKVWGSSYNSPLHF
TGTGCCAGCAGCAAAGTATGGGGAAGCTCCTATAATTCACCCCTCCACTTT
>once|.|TRBJ1-1|TRBV12-5
CASAPYLTEAFF
TGTGCTAGTGCCCCTTACCTCACTGAAGCTTTCTTT
>.|.|TRBJ1-1|TRBV2
CASSVTGMGWNTEAFF
TGTGCCAGCAGTGTTACAGGGATGGGTTGGAACACTGAAGCTTTCTTT
>.|.|TRBJ2-1|TRBV28
CASSNRGDSYNEQFF
TGTGCCAGCAGCAACCGCGGAGACTCCTACAATGAGCAGTTCTTC
>.|.|TRBJ2-1|TRBV27
CASSFEGSLYNEQFF
TGTGCCAGCAGTTTTGAGGGGTCTCTCTACAATGAGCAGTTCTTC
>few|TRBD2|TRBJ2-1|TRBV9
CASSVGGGDEQFF
TGTGCCAGCAGCGTAGGGGGAGGGGATGAGCAGTTCTTC
>.|TRBD1|TRBJ1-4|TRBV19
CASSMDRGSSWEKLFF
TGTGCCAGTAGTATGGACAGGGGCAGCTCGTGGGAAAAACTGTTTTTT
>.|.|TRBJ1-5|TRBV2
CASSALGGYGNQPQHF
TGTGCCAGCAGTGCATTGGGGGGCTATGGCAATCAGCCCCAGCATTTT
>.|.|TRBJ1-2|TRBV2
CASSTTELTNYGYTF
TGTGCCAGCAGTACAACAGAACTCACTAACTATGGCTACACCTTC
>.|.|TRBJ1-1|TRBV30
CAEAWEGRTEAFF
TGTGCTGAAGCCTGGGAGGGAAGGACTGAAGCTTTCTTT
>.|.|TRBJ2-7|TRBV6-5
CASSSRKDGTYEQYF
TGTGCCAGCAGTTCCAGAAAGGACGGAACCTACGAGCAGTACTTC
>.|TRBD1|TRBJ1-1|TRBV11-1
CASTYTRDRGLGTEAFF
TGTGCCAGCACCTACACCCGGGACAGGGGGCTGGGAACTGAAGCTTTCTTT
>.|.|TRBJ2-7|TRBV2
CASSESPYEQYF
TGTGCCAGCAGTGAGTCCCCCTACGAGCAGTACTTC
>once|TRBD1|TRBJ2-7|TRBV7-9
CATSGQGSQVEQYF
TGTGCCACCTCAGGACAGGGATCTCAAGTCGAGCAGTACTTC
>.|.|TRBJ2-1|TRBV9
CASSVGRGTYNEQFF
TGTGCCAGCAGCGTAGGTCGGGGGACCTACAATGAGCAGTTCTTC
>.|.|TRBJ2-3|TRBV9
CASTPFTDTQYF
TGTGCCAGCACGCCATTCACAGATACGCAGTATTTT
>.|.|TRBJ2-7|TRBV28
CASTLTGAYEQYF
TGTGCCAGCACCCTGACAGGTGCCTACGAGCAGTACTTC
>medium-sized|.|TRBJ2-1|TRBV5-4
CASSLDGVWNEQFF
TGTGCCAGCAGCTTGGACGGGGTTTGGAATGAGCAGTTCTTC
>.|TRBD2|TRBJ2-7|TRBV7-3
CASSSSGTIADEQYF
TGTGCCAGCAGCTCGTCCGGGACTATAGCGGACGAGCAGTACTTC
>.|.|TRBJ2-6|TRBV12-5
CASGGSIGQSRANVLTF
TGTGCTAGTGGTGGAAGCATAGGACAAAGTCGGGCCAACGTCCTGACTTTC
>.|.|TRBJ1-1|TRBV28
CASNTQAWQQNTEAFF
TGTGCCAGCAATACACAAGCGTGGCAGCAGAACACTGAAGCTTTCTTT
>.|.|TRBJ2-1|TRBV9
CASSVRGRYNEQFF
TGTGCCAGCAGCGTAAGGGGACGGTACAATGAGCAGTTCTTC
>.|TRBD2|TRBJ2-1|TRBV7-6
CASSLLAGSYNEQFF
TGTGCCAGCAGCTTGTTAGCGGGATCCTACAATGAGCAGTTCTTC
>.|.|TRBJ2-1|TRBV27
CASSLTFQSDEQFF
TGTGCCAGCAGTTTAACCTTCCAGAGCGATGAGCAGTTCTTC
>.|TRBD1|TRBJ2-7|TRBV28
CASSFNVVDRVHEQYF
TGTGCCAGCAGTTTTAATGTGGTAGACAGGGTTCACGAGCAGTACTTC
>.|.|TRBJ2-7|TRBV6-6
CASSGKSSYEQYF
TGTGCCAGCTCCGGAAAGAGCTCCTACGAGCAGTACTTC
>few|.|TRBJ1-2|TRBV5-5
CASSKVTEIYGYTF
TGTGCCAGCAGCAAGGTAACAGAGATCTATGGCTACACCTTC
>.|.|TRBJ1-4|TRBV9
CASSGPGGVGEKLFF
TGTGCCAGCAGCGGACCCGGAGGTGTCGGTGAAAAACTGTTTTTT
>once|.|TRBJ1-5|TRBV28
CASSPAAGRYQPQHF
TGTGCCAGCAGCCCCGCGGCAGGGCGGTATCAGCCCCAGCATTTT
>.|.|TRBJ2-7|TRBV5-1
CASRQESSYEQYF
TGCGCCAGCAGACAGGAAAGCTCCTACGAGCAGTACTTC
>.|TRBD2|TRBJ2-1|TRBV4-1
CASSQNEAGGYNEQFF
TGCGCCAGCAGCCAAAACGAGGCGGGAGGTTACAATGAGCAGTTCTTC
>.|TRBD1|TRBJ2-1|TRBV4-1
CASGTAYNEQFF
TGCGCCAGCGGGACAGCTTACAATGAGCAGTTCTTC
>.|TRBD1|TRBJ2-7|TRBV29-1
CSVEAADDRGKSYEQYF
TGCAGCGTTGAAGCCGCAGATGACAGGGGAAAATCCTACGAGCAGTACTTC
>.|TRBD2|TRBJ2-1|TRBV2
CASTIGLADEQFF
TGTGCCAGCACGATAGGACTAGCGGATGAGCAGTTCTTC
>.|.|TRBJ1-1|TRBV6-1
CASSDWGEGTEAFF
TGTGCCAGCAGTGATTGGGGGGAGGGCACTGAAGCTTTCTTT
>.|.|TRBJ2-1|TRBV2
CASSDLRRQGGNEQFF
TGTGCCAGCAGTGACCTCAGGAGGCAGGGGGGAAATGAGCAGTTCTTC
>.|.|TRBJ2-5|TRBV27
CASSFNQGRAQETQYF
TGTGCCAGCAGTTTCAATCAGGGGAGGGCACAAGAGACCCAGTACTTC
>.|.|TRBJ1-2|TRBV5-6
CASSLGQGIVGYTF
TGTGCCAGCAGCTTGGGGCAGGGTATTGTTGGCTACACCTTC
>.|.|TRBJ2-2|TRBV9
CASSVGGGNTGELFF
TGTGCCAGCAGCGTAGGGGGAGGGAACACCGGGGAGCTGTTTTTT
>.|.|TRBJ1-5|TRBV28
CASSLFGGAGSPNQPQHF
TGTGCCAGCAGTTTGTTTGGGGGCGCGGGTTCACCTAATCAGCCCCAGCATTTT
>.|.|TRBJ2-3|TRBV6-1
CASSDGVGNTDTQYF
TGTGCCAGCAGTGACGGGGTGGGGAACACAGATACGCAGTATTTT
>few|TRBD2|TRBJ2-3|TRBV5-4
CASSLGPAGGRATDTQYF
TGTGCCAGCAGCTTGGGGCCGGCGGGAGGGAGGGCCACAGATACGCAGTATTTT
>.|TRBD1|TRBJ1-1|TRBV5-6
CASSLYGTGGTEAFF
TGTGCCAGCAGCTTGTATGGGACAGGGGGCACTGAAGCTTTCTTT
>.|.|TRBJ2-1|TRBV7-6
CASSSDPGLYNEQFF
TGTGCCAGCAGTTCCGACCCGGGGCTTTACAATGAGCAGTTCTTC
>.|TRBD2|TRBJ2-7|TRBV2
CASSDPAGSYEQYF
TGTGCCAGCAGTGATCCAGCGGGAAGCTACGAGCAGTACTTC
>.|TRBD1|TRBJ1-2|TRBV28
CASSSRDRNPNYGYTF
TGTGCCAGCAGTAGCCGGGACAGAAATCCTAACTATGGCTACACCTTC